The sequence of this T cell receptor beta chain was determined in a study of shared clonotypes between healthy human individuals. TCRdb's table, derived via immunoSEQ multiplex PCR, lists solely in-frame clones and lacks some. The sample has around 2,000,000 clones, about 93% seen once; the top ten hold under 2%. CD8 cells regarded as naive lacked CD45RO, were positively chosen for CCR7, and omitted terminally differentiated effector memory CD45RA+ cells. The CDR3 length is 15 residues. V shed 1 base and J shed 6 bases, with 12 bases lying between them. Germline CDR1 SEHNR, CDR2 FQNEAQ (reference sequence).

This clonotype originated in a man aged 18 to 35 in good health. Some clones in this sample may be carry-over from other donors' samples. This chain connects TRBV7-9 to TRBJ1-4; no firm D call. Sequencing was carried out using naive CD8+ T cells from PBMCs. This chain's CDR3 is CASSLEIEEHEKLFF. In DNA, the CDR3 is TGTGCCAGCAGCTTAGAAATCGAGGAGCATGAAAAACTGTTTTTT.